Listed below are T cell receptor beta chains from one sample, sequenced in a study of T cell changes during pregnancy in multiple sclerosis. The method was immunoSEQ multiplex PCR; TCRdb's version includes in-frame clones alone and lacks a portion of them. Of about 44,000 clones listed, around 94% are singletons. The sequencing used CD4+ T cells from peripheral blood mononuclear cells, collected in the first trimester of pregnancy. The source of these receptors is a female donor with multiple sclerosis, enrolled in a pregnancy study. Both conserved end residues are part of each CDR3. A D gene is named only where the DNA matches it firmly. Size values are once, few and many counts, or a class for expanded clones, and some rows have none.

J gene,D gene,CDR3 length,V gene,clone size,CDR3 protein,CDR3 DNA
TRBJ2-2,-,16,TRBV11-2,-,CASSLVSQPNTGELFF,TGTGCCAGCAGCTTAGTCTCACAGCCGAACACCGGGGAGCTGTTTTTT
TRBJ1-1,-,13,TRBV7-3,-,CASSLLKSTEAFF,TGTGCCAGCAGCTTGTTGAAGAGCACTGAAGCTTTCTTT
TRBJ1-1,-,16,TRBV6-1,-,CASSESPRTDSGEAFF,TGTGCCAGCAGTGAGTCTCCTAGGACAGACTCCGGCGAAGCTTTCTTT
TRBJ2-3,TRBD1,16,TRBV7-9,-,CASSPDMTGGKDTQYF,TGTGCCAGCAGCCCAGACATGACAGGGGGCAAGGATACGCAGTATTTT
TRBJ1-3,-,15,TRBV9,once,CASSVGGDSGNTIYF,TGTGCCAGCAGCGTTGGAGGGGACTCTGGAAACACCATATATTTT
TRBJ1-2,TRBD1,15,TRBV5-1,-,CASSGRTGGFDGYTF,TGCGCCAGCAGCGGGCGGACAGGGGGTTTTGATGGCTACACCTTC
TRBJ1-1,-,13,TRBV7-9,-,CASSLALGREAFF,TGTGCCAGCAGCTTAGCGCTGGGCCGAGAAGCTTTCTTT
TRBJ1-1,TRBD1,16,TRBV7-2,-,CASMGSGRGLSLGGFF,TGTGCCAGCATGGGCTCCGGGAGGGGGCTGTCATTAGGGGGTTTCTTT
TRBJ1-2,TRBD1,15,TRBV19,-,CASSIIDRDSYGYTF,TGTGCCAGTAGTATCATCGACAGGGACAGCTATGGCTACACCTTC
TRBJ2-7,-,15,TRBV5-6,-,CASSHRLAGFYEQYF,TGTGCCAGCAGCCACAGACTCGCGGGGTTCTACGAGCAGTACTTC
TRBJ2-3,-,15,TRBV28,once,CASSLSGGQTDTQYF,TGTGCCAGCAGTTTATCCGGGGGGCAGACAGATACGCAGTATTTT
TRBJ2-1,TRBD1,17,TRBV5-1,-,CASSLELQRGPLTEQFF,TGCGCCAGCAGCTTGGAACTCCAGAGGGGGCCCTTGACTGAGCAGTTCTTC
TRBJ2-2,-,16,TRBV21-1,-,CASSKPYRVNTGELFF,TGTGCCAGCAGCAAACCCTACAGGGTAAACACCGGGGAGCTGTTTTTT
TRBJ2-3,TRBD1,14,TRBV6-6,-,CAIQRGLGTDTQYF,TGTGCCATCCAAAGGGGGCTCGGTACAGATACGCAGTATTTT
TRBJ2-3,-,14,TRBV5-1,-,CASSNLRGTDTQYF,TGCGCCAGCAGCAACCTTCGAGGCACAGATACGCAGTATTTT
TRBJ2-7,-,16,TRBV7-9,-,CASSPSSPGQGYEQYF,TGTGCCAGCAGCCCCAGTTCCCCGGGACAAGGCTACGAGCAGTACTTC
TRBJ2-5,TRBD2,16,TRBV9,-,CASSVEGTKGPETQYF,TGTGCCAGCAGCGTAGAGGGGACTAAAGGTCCCGAGACCCAGTACTTC
TRBJ1-1,-,13,TRBV25-1,-,CASSDPLNTEAFF,TGTGCCAGCAGTGACCCGTTAAACACTGAAGCTTTCTTT
TRBJ1-1,-,11,TRBV7-2,-,CASSSDTEAFF,TGTGCCAGCAGCTCCGACACTGAAGCTTTCTTT
TRBJ2-7,TRBD2,15,TRBV5-1,-,CASSLDRLAGGQGSF,TGCGCCAGCAGCTTGGACAGACTAGCGGGGGGCCAGGGAAGCTTC
TRBJ1-1,-,14,TRBV5-6,once,CASSLGGIGTEAFF,TGTGCCAGCAGCTTGGGAGGGATCGGCACTGAAGCTTTCTTT
TRBJ1-5,-,15,TRBV6-1,-,CASRETGYQHQPQHF,TGTGCCAGCAGAGAAACAGGGTATCAACATCAGCCCCAGCATTTT
TRBJ2-1,TRBD1,17,TRBV19,-,CASSIDAQGARYNEQFF,TGTGCCAGTAGTATAGACGCCCAGGGGGCTAGGTACAATGAGCAGTTCTTC
TRBJ2-1,TRBD2,16,TRBV10-2,-,CASSVSAGGLGNEQFF,TGCGCCAGCAGTGTCTCTGCGGGGGGCCTGGGCAATGAGCAGTTCTTC
TRBJ2-6,TRBD1,15,TRBV5-1,-,CASSSGGSGANVLTF,TGCGCCAGCAGTTCAGGGGGCTCTGGGGCCAACGTCCTGACTTTC
TRBJ1-3,-,15,TRBV7-9,-,CASSSKGGSGNTIYF,TGTGCCAGCAGCTCAAAAGGGGGCTCTGGAAACACCATATATTTT
TRBJ2-1,TRBD1,17,TRBV14,-,CASSHFLRDRGFNEQFF,TGTGCCAGCAGCCATTTCCTCCGGGACAGGGGGTTCAATGAGCAGTTCTTC
TRBJ2-5,-,14,TRBV4-1,-,CASSQVHRGETQYF,TGCGCCAGCAGCCAAGTTCACCGGGGAGAGACCCAGTACTTC
TRBJ1-1,TRBD1,14,TRBV5-1,-,CASRVQGGRTEAFF,TGCGCCAGCAGGGTACAGGGGGGGAGGACTGAAGCTTTCTTT
TRBJ2-3,TRBD2,17,TRBV7-6,-,CASSTSQRGPKSDTQYF,TGTGCCAGCAGCACCTCCCAGCGGGGGCCAAAGTCGGATACGCAGTATTTT
TRBJ1-1,-,15,TRBV9,once,CASSPTEATNTEAFF,TGTGCCAGCAGCCCCACTGAGGCGACGAACACTGAAGCTTTCTTT
TRBJ1-1,-,11,TRBV20-1,-,CIGVLNTEAFF,TGCATTGGAGTTTTGAACACTGAAGCTTTCTTT
TRBJ2-1,TRBD2,16,TRBV13,-,CASSVSSGGSYNEQFF,TGTGCCAGCAGCGTATCTAGCGGGGGCTCCTACAATGAGCAGTTCTTC
TRBJ2-2,-,15,TRBV30,-,CAWRDWRQSTGELFF,TGTGCCTGGAGAGATTGGAGACAGTCCACCGGGGAGCTGTTTTTT
TRBJ1-2,TRBD1,14,TRBV7-9,-,CASSIRGQRYGYTF,TGTGCCAGCAGCATTCGGGGACAGCGCTATGGCTACACCTTC
TRBJ2-7,-,11,TRBV6-1,-,CASSGPYEQYF,TGTGCCAGCAGTGGGCCCTACGAGCAGTACTTC
TRBJ1-1,TRBD1,16,TRBV6-1,-,CASSEGPGGIVTEAFF,TGTGCCAGCAGTGAAGGTCCAGGGGGCATCGTCACTGAAGCTTTCTTT
TRBJ1-1,-,15,TRBV5-6,-,CASSLGSRRGTEAFF,TGTGCCAGCAGCTTGGGGTCTCGCCGGGGGACTGAAGCTTTCTTT
TRBJ2-1,-,15,TRBV10-3,-,CAISERESSYNEQFF,TGTGCCATCAGTGAACGGGAGAGCTCCTACAATGAGCAGTTCTTC
TRBJ2-7,-,13,TRBV2,-,CASSRTVTYEQYF,TGTGCCAGCAGCCGGACAGTCACCTACGAGCAGTACTTC
TRBJ2-7,TRBD1,15,TRBV9,-,CASSIGQGGSYEQYF,TGTGCCAGCAGCATTGGACAGGGGGGATCGTACGAGCAGTACTTC
TRBJ1-2,-,13,TRBV5-1,-,CASSLGQRNGYTF,TGCGCCAGCAGCTTGGGGCAGCGGAATGGCTACACCTTC
TRBJ1-1,-,11,TRBV2,-,CASSEWDKAFF,TGTGCCAGCAGTGAATGGGACAAAGCTTTCTTT
TRBJ2-3,TRBD1,15,TRBV6-1,once,CASRATGQSTDTQYF,TGTGCCAGCAGGGCAACGGGACAGAGCACAGATACGCAGTATTTT
TRBJ2-3,-,13,TRBV11-3,-,CASSQDTTDTQYF,TGTGCCAGCAGCCAGGACACGACTGATACGCAGTATTTT
TRBJ1-2,TRBD1,13,TRBV7-2,-,CASSLNRGDGYTF,TGTGCCAGCAGCTTAAACAGGGGAGATGGCTACACCTTC
TRBJ2-4,-,16,TRBV27,-,CASSFSFGSEENIQYF,TGTGCCAGCAGTTTTTCTTTTGGATCCGAGGAAAACATTCAGTACTTC
TRBJ2-1,TRBD2,17,TRBV27,-,CASSPIPLAGGPNEQFF,TGTGCCAGCAGTCCAATCCCCCTAGCGGGGGGGCCGAATGAGCAGTTCTTC
TRBJ2-7,TRBD1,15,TRBV5-1,-,CASSSGDRIDYEQYF,TGCGCCAGCAGCTCCGGGGACAGAATAGACTACGAGCAGTACTTC
TRBJ1-1,TRBD1,13,TRBV4-1,-,CASSQDLSRGAFF,TGCGCCAGCAGCCAAGATCTCAGCAGGGGGGCTTTCTTT
TRBJ1-2,-,13,TRBV2,-,CASSYDRRRGYTF,TGTGCCAGCAGTTACGACAGGCGACGCGGCTACACCTTC
TRBJ2-4,-,13,TRBV29-1,-,CSVETRVRNIQYF,TGCAGCGTGGAAACCCGGGTTCGAAACATTCAGTACTTC
TRBJ1-2,TRBD1,17,TRBV7-8,-,CASSLDYRDRAGNGYTF,TGTGCCAGCAGCTTAGACTACCGGGACAGGGCGGGTAATGGCTACACCTTC
TRBJ2-3,-,15,TRBV5-1,-,CASSLSANRGDTQYF,TGCGCCAGCAGCTTGTCGGCAAATAGGGGGGATACGCAGTATTTT
TRBJ2-1,TRBD2,14,TRBV29-1,-,CSVRTSGTYNEQFF,TGCAGCGTTCGGACTAGCGGTACCTACAATGAGCAGTTCTTC
TRBJ1-2,-,14,TRBV10-3,-,CAISESRGNYGYTF,TGTGCCATCAGTGAGTCCCGAGGGAACTATGGCTACACCTTC
TRBJ2-7,-,12,TRBV15,-,CATSGSSYEQYF,TGTGCCACCAGCGGCAGCTCCTACGAGCAGTACTTC
TRBJ2-2,-,15,TRBV9,-,CASSVGGLNTGELFF,TGTGCCAGCAGCGTCGGGGGACTGAACACCGGGGAGCTGTTTTTT